Sequencing of this T cell receptor beta chain was carried out in a study of T-cell reconstitution after alpha-beta-depleted transplantation in children. Construction of the TCRbeta library involved unique molecular identifiers. In TCRdb, the PCR reads were re-called with MiXCR into one record per CDR3 protein. The sample has about 500,000 distinct CDR3 sequences, over 25% seen once; the top ten hold 2% to 2.5%. The CDR3 has 16 amino acids. Trimming removed 5 bases at V and 0 bases at J, with 17 bases between. Germline-derived CDR1 and CDR2 are DFQATT and SNEGSKA (reference sequence). The rearrangement uses TRBV20-1 and TRBJ2-1; D might be TRBD2 (6 bases). Sequencing used PBMCs from the stem cell graft donor, obtained from the stem cell graft. The sequence was obtained from a human donor who donated a stem cell graft to a child with aplastic anemia. The CDR3 loop is CSAGAVGRDSYNEQFF. In DNA form, the CDR3 reads TGCAGTGCTGGCGCGGTGGGGCGGGACTCCTACAATGAGCAGTTCTTC.